This T cell receptor beta chain was sequenced for a study of T cell responses to AZD1222 COVID-19 vaccine (dated by TCRdb to 2020 to 2022). Looking at the study overall: A total of about 250 trial participants underwent TCR sequencing, of whom 200 to 220 had received two doses of AZD1222 and roughly 26 had received two doses of the MenACWY control vaccine. Trial participants were enrolled by age into 18-55, 56-69 and 70-plus year subgroups, with around 140, 26 and 57 TCR-sequenced participants respectively. What the study reported, not specific to this receptor: No day 14 peak-response samples were available, so repertoires were characterized only after the peak T cell response. After two AZD1222 doses, spike-specific TCR breadth and depth were significantly higher than at day 0 and than in MenACWY recipients. The whole spike protein was spanned by vaccine-associated CD4 TCRs, and dominant responses were seen in regions 160-218 and 743-854. Participants were mostly white British, with more females than males. The authors suggested clonal diversity may have been underestimated. In the small 56-69-year group, the increase in depth fell short of significance, most likely because of low power. Nearly half of unique spike-specific TCRs reportedly recognized epitopes outside regions mutated in the B.1.351 and B.1.1.7 variants. Conclusions about previously exposed vaccinees are limited, since just a handful of AZD1222 recipients were seropositive for SARS-CoV-2 at baseline.

For this clone: The antigen it recognizes is unknown. No base quality information exists; no much larger clone differs at one position.

The CDR3 regions of human TCRbeta chains were analyzed by immunosequencing. As for the original processing: TCRs in the repertoires were compared against a reference library of SARS-CoV-2-specific TCRs that had been generated with the MIRA antigen-specificity platform. Breadth was defined as the fraction of unique TCRs that were SARS-CoV-2-associated. Depth was defined as the fraction of total T cells that were SARS-CoV-2-associated. Each spike-specific TCR was assigned to its reactive spike region and to a CD4 or CD8 class using the MIRA data. Log10-transformed breadth and depth values were compared by one-way ANOVA with Sidak's multiple comparisons tests. What TCRdb holds here is the immuneACCESS table cut down to in-frame rearrangements. Part of the clones is not present; checked against another copy, under half of the missing clones reflect an unresolved V gene, and the others are unexplained. V, J and clone size are taken as reported in that table, and D and trimming were inferred from the DNA itself. The sample contains over 55,000 clones, under 90% of them found a single time. 5% to 6.5% of the sample belongs to the ten largest clones.

Interpreted using the paper, the time point label stands for: about 28 days (+/-7) after the second vaccine dose. Because spike-specific TCR depth and breadth did not differ between the two schedules, AZD1222 recipients who got a second dose at roughly 4 weeks were pooled with those who got a second dose at roughly 12 weeks. The vaccinee samples were drawn from two UK trials, COV001 and COV002, one of which was a single-blind randomized controlled phase 2/3 trial testing AZD1222 (ChAdOx1 nCoV-19) in healthy adults. Trial participant PBMC samples were collected at day 0 and day 28 after the second dose for TCRbeta chain sequencing. The CDR3, from cysteine to phenylalanine, totals 14 residues. Here the CDR3 DNA is all that survives: 42 bases in frame from base 1. Between the V and J ends, shortened by 2 bases and 5 bases respectively, the junction contains 12 bases. CDR1 MNHEY and CDR2 SVGAGI are derived from the germline V gene.

The origin of this receptor is an adult who received the AZD1222 COVID-19 vaccine. The rearranged segments are TRBV6-5 and TRBJ1-1; the D gene assignment is ambiguous. Here the sequenced sample was peripheral blood, taken 28 days after the second AZD1222 dose. The CDR3 protein: CASSYRVLGTEAFF. The DNA sequence is TGTGCCAGCAGTTACAGGGTTTTAGGGACTGAAGCTTTCTTT.